In this sample, the clone carrying this TCR beta chain turned up once. This specimen comes from a study of blood T cell repertoires in COVID-19. Study background: Sources were T cells, B-cell-depleted T cells, or PBMCs; the material itself was cDNA or gDNA.

Original handling: Researchers report that nucleated cell counts were estimated from reference gene primer amplification. Clones were sequenced by immunoSEQ multiplex PCR, and TCRdb holds only the in-frame ones, with some missing. D and trimming come from the DNA, and the V and J calls and clone size come from that table. The top ten hold around a sixth of the sample, which has just over 50,000 clones, less than 90% seen once. V gave up 7 bases and J gave up 4 bases; unmatched junction bases: 3. The V gene's germline CDR1 is MNHEY and CDR2 SVGAGI. This CDR3 spans 14 amino acids. This clonotype was obtained from a human donor with active COVID-19. The donor label of this sample is uncertain. Sequencing was done on a sample of peripheral blood. This sequence joins TRBV6-5 and TRBJ2-2, with 10 bases matching TRBD1. In nucleotides, the CDR3 is TGTGCCAGCACCTGGGACAGGGGCACCGGGGAGCTGTTTTTT. Protein product: CASTWDRGTGELFF.